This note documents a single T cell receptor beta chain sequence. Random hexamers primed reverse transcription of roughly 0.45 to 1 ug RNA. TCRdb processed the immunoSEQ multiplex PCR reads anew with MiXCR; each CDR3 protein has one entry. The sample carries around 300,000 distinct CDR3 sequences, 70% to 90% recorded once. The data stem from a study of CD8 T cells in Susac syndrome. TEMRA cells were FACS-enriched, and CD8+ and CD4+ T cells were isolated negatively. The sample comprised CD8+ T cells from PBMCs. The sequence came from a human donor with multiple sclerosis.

CDR3 nucleotides: TGCGCCAGCAGTGAGGGCGGAAGGGGTGAAAAACTGTTTTTT. Its translation is CASSEGGRGEKLFF. The V and J genes are TRBV10-1 and TRBJ1-4, with a weak D call TRBD1 (5 bases). CDR1 is WNHNN, CDR2 SYGVQD, per germline (reference sequence). The CDR3 runs 14 residues. Trimming stripped 2 bases from V and 7 bases from J, with 11 bases between.